Following are 21 T cell receptor beta chains from one sample sequenced in a study of PD-L1 blockade in urothelial cancer. Time point reported: peripheral blood 6 weeks after treatment start. Profiled with immunoSEQ multiplex PCR; TCRdb holds only in-frame clones, not every one. The data show 100,000 to 150,000 clones, approximately 85% seen once. The sequenced sample was PBMCs, obtained around atezolizumab (anti-PD-L1) treatment. These TCRs come from a man between 50 and 59 years old with urothelial cancer.

The J gene is TRBJ1-4, the V gene TRBV30; D unclear. Germline V gene lookup returns CDR1 GTSNPN and CDR2 SVGIG (reference sequence). The CDR3 consists of 14 residues. Between the trimmed V and J ends, which lost 4 bases and 5 bases, there was a span of 14 bases. The CDR3 DNA sequence: TGTGCCTGGACCCTAGCGGCCCGAAATGAAAAACTGTTTTTT. It translates to CAWTLAARNEKLFF.

This chain uses TRBV19 with TRBJ1-3; 7 bases map to TRBD1. The CDR3 runs to 13 residues. CDR1 is LNHDA and CDR2 is SQIVND in the germline V gene (reference sequence). Unmatched junction bases numbered 8, after V lost 9 bases and J lost 6 bases. The CDR3 nucleotides read TGTGCCAGCCCTTCAAGGGGGCTAAACACCATATATTTT. It is translated as CASPSRGLNTIYF.

The chain employs TRBV2 and TRBJ2-7; 10 positions match TRBD1. This CDR3 is 15 amino acids long. Per germline, CDR1 SNHLY and CDR2 FYNNEI. Trimming removed 6 bases from V and 5 bases from J; junction bases left unmatched: 10. The CDR3 DNA follows: TGTGCCAGCAGGGGGACAGGGGTGGGATACAACGAGCAGTACTTC. Amino acid sequence: CASRGTGVGYNEQYF.

In this sample, this clone turned up once. This chain connects TRBV18 to TRBJ2-2, with a tentative D call TRBD2 (6 bases). This CDR3 is built from 15 residues. Trimming took 3 bases from V and 3 from J, leaving 11 bases between them. Germline V gene lookup returns CDR1 KGHSH and CDR2 LQKENI. The CDR3 protein is CASSPGGLYTGELFF. The CDR3 DNA reads as TGTGCCAGCTCACCGGGGGGTCTATACACCGGGGAGCTGTTTTTT.

The chain recombines TRBV6-1 with TRBJ1-5, with D possibly matching TRBD1 (5 bases). Germline lookup yields CDR1 MNHNS and CDR2 SASEGT. Between the trimmed V and J ends, which lost 7 bases and 2 bases, there was a span of 15 bases. This CDR3 has 15 amino acids. The DNA for the CDR3 is TGTGCCAGCAATAAGCAGGGTGGGGGCAATCAGCCCCAGCATTTT. It is translated as CASNKQGGGNQPQHF.

In this sample, this clone turned up a few times. This chain connects TRBV6-1 to TRBJ1-6; tentatively, D is TRBD1 (5 bases). V was shortened by 3 bases and J by 8 bases, with 11 bases between the two germline ends. The CDR3 has 14 residues. Germline V gives CDR1 MNHNS, CDR2 SASEGT. CDR3 residues: CASSERDRDSPLHF. For the CDR3, the DNA is TGTGCCAGCAGTGAGCGGGACCGGGATTCACCCCTCCACTTT.

CDR3 in amino acids: CASSSGTSGFEQYF. Here the CDR3 DNA reads TGTGCCAGCAGTTCGGGGACTAGCGGGTTCGAGCAGTACTTC. The chain links TRBV27 to TRBJ2-7, with 12 bases aligning to TRBD2. Trimming at V came to 4 bases and at J to 6 bases, leaving 4 bases not matched to a gene. Germline CDR1 and CDR2: MNHEY and SMNVEV (reference sequence). The CDR3 consists of 14 residues.

The V call is TRBV27, the J call TRBJ2-1, with 9 bases matching TRBD2. Germline loops: CDR1 MNHEY, CDR2 SMNVEV (reference sequence). The ends lost 5 bases at V and 7 bases at J; junction bases unmatched: 3. The CDR3 length is 13 residues. The CDR3 loop reads CASSRTSVNEQFF. The CDR3 DNA is TGTGCCAGCAGTCGGACTAGCGTAAATGAGCAGTTCTTC.

The V call is TRBV4-1, the J call TRBJ2-5; 10 bases match TRBD2. This CDR3 is 18 amino acids long. CDR1 is MGHRA and CDR2 is YSYEKL in the germline V gene. After removal of 0 bases from V and 4 bases from J, the junction contained 11 bases not matched to a gene. CDR3 sequence (DNA): TGCGCCAGCAGCCAAGAGGGAGTAGCGGGAGGTTTTGGAGAGACCCAGTACTTC. Residues: CASSQEGVAGGFGETQYF.

The gene calls are TRBV5-1 and TRBJ1-1, with D perhaps TRBD1 (5 bases). CDR3 length: 14 residues. Germline values: CDR1 SGHRS, CDR2 YFSETQ. V was cut by 4 bases and J by 4 bases, with 14 bases left in between. DNA of the CDR3: TGCGCCAGCAGCCCCCGTGACAGATCCACTGAAGCTTTCTTT. Encoded protein: CASSPRDRSTEAFF.

The chain combines TRBV27 with TRBJ2-4, with TRBD2 matching 10 bases. CDR3 length: 14 amino acids. Germline V gene sequence: CDR1 MNHEY, CDR2 SMNVEV (reference sequence). V lost 5 bases, J lost 4 bases, and 2 bases stayed unmatched. CDR3 region: CASSLTSGKNIQYF. CDR3 nucleotide sequence: TGTGCCAGCAGTCTGACTAGCGGGAAAAACATTCAGTACTTC.

The chain uses TRBV5-1 and TRBJ2-2, with TRBD1 matching 7 bases. The ends lost 0 bases at V and 5 bases at J; junction bases unmatched: 10. Germline values: CDR1 SGHRS, CDR2 YFSETQ. The CDR3 spans 17 residues. This CDR3 reads CASSLEVQQGFTGELFF. CDR3 DNA: TGCGCCAGCAGCTTGGAAGTACAACAGGGGTTTACCGGGGAGCTGTTTTTT.

This clone was counted only a few times. The chain joins TRBV6-1 to TRBJ1-6; no reliable D call. CDR1 MNHNS and CDR2 SASEGT come from the germline V gene. The V and J ends lost 3 bases and 8 bases respectively, with 8 bases between them. CDR3 length: 13 residues. The CDR3 DNA is TGTGCCAGCAGTGAGGCGGCGGATTCACCCCTCCACTTT. Translating gives CASSEAADSPLHF.

The chain couples TRBV28 to TRBJ1-1; D call uncertain. Looked up from germline, CDR1 is MDHEN and CDR2 is SYDVKM. This CDR3 spans 12 amino acids. Trimming shortened V by 6 bases and J by 4 bases, and 9 bases separated the two germline ends. The CDR3 sequence: CASRITGTEAFF. The CDR3 DNA is TGTGCCAGCAGAATTACCGGCACTGAAGCTTTCTTT.

The rearrangement links TRBV4-1 to TRBJ2-1, with 15 bases lining up with TRBD2. The CDR3 consists of 16 residues. Germline V lookup: CDR1 MGHRA, CDR2 YSYEKL. J lost 12 bases, V lost 1 base, and 7 bases had no gene match. In DNA form, the CDR3 reads TGCGCCAGCAGCCAAGTAGATGGACTAGCGGGAGGGAGGCAGTTCTTC. Its protein is CASSQVDGLAGGRQFF.

This chain joins TRBV13 and TRBJ2-5, with D maybe TRBD2 (5 bases). Germline V lookup: CDR1 PRHDT, CDR2 FYEKMQ (reference sequence). Trimming shortened V by 5 bases and J by 4 bases, and 14 bases separated the two germline ends. The CDR3 length is 14 residues. The CDR3 coding sequence is TGTGCCAGCAGCCTACCTGAGGGAAGAGAGACCCAGTACTTC. Amino acid sequence: CASSLPEGRETQYF.

This clone has just one count. The chain recombines TRBV7-9 with TRBJ1-1, with TRBD1 identical over 9 bases. The V gene end was trimmed by 1 base and the J gene end by 11 bases; junction bases not matched to a gene: 5. The CDR3 covers 13 residues. Germline assignment: CDR1 SEHNR and CDR2 FQNEAQ (reference sequence). Here the CDR3 reads CASSLVAGQGAFF. The CDR3 region has the DNA TGTGCCAGCAGCTTAGTGGCGGGACAGGGTGCTTTCTTT.

This clone occurred many times. The chain links TRBV10-1 to TRBJ1-2; tentative D call: TRBD1 (5 bases). The CDR3 is made up of 13 amino acids. From germline, CDR1 is WNHNN and CDR2 SYGVQD (reference sequence). V dropped 10 bases and J dropped 7 bases, with 19 bases sitting between them. The DNA for the CDR3 is TGCGCCAAAGCGAGGACCAGGGATTGTGGCTACACCTTC. Its protein product is CAKARTRDCGYTF.

This clone was seen a handful of times. V gene TRBV11-1 combines with J gene TRBJ1-2, with D hard to call. Germline V gives CDR1 SGHAT, CDR2 FQDESV (reference sequence). Trimming removed 4 bases at V and 5 bases at J, with 8 bases between. The CDR3 has 12 amino acids. CDR3 coding DNA: TGTGCCAGCAGCTCAGGAGGGTATGGCTACACCTTC. Residues: CASSSGGYGYTF.

The rearrangement uses TRBV27 and TRBJ2-1; 7 positions agree with TRBD2. Trimming cost V 3 bases and J 5 bases; bases outside gene matches: 7. Germline V gene sequence: CDR1 MNHEY, CDR2 SMNVEV (reference sequence). The CDR3 runs 15 residues. This CDR3 is CASSFAAGLDNEQFF. CDR3 sequence (DNA): TGTGCCAGCAGTTTCGCAGCGGGATTAGACAATGAGCAGTTCTTC.

This rearrangement joins TRBV7-2 to TRBJ1-4, with TRBD1 matching 10 bases. V shed 5 bases and J 8 bases; nucleotides not matched to a gene: 8. Germline CDR1 is SGHTA and CDR2 is FQGNSA. This CDR3 has 15 residues. CDR3 sequence: CASSLGQGNWEKLFF. The CDR3 DNA reads TGTGCCAGCAGCCTGGGACAGGGGAATTGGGAAAAACTGTTTTTT.